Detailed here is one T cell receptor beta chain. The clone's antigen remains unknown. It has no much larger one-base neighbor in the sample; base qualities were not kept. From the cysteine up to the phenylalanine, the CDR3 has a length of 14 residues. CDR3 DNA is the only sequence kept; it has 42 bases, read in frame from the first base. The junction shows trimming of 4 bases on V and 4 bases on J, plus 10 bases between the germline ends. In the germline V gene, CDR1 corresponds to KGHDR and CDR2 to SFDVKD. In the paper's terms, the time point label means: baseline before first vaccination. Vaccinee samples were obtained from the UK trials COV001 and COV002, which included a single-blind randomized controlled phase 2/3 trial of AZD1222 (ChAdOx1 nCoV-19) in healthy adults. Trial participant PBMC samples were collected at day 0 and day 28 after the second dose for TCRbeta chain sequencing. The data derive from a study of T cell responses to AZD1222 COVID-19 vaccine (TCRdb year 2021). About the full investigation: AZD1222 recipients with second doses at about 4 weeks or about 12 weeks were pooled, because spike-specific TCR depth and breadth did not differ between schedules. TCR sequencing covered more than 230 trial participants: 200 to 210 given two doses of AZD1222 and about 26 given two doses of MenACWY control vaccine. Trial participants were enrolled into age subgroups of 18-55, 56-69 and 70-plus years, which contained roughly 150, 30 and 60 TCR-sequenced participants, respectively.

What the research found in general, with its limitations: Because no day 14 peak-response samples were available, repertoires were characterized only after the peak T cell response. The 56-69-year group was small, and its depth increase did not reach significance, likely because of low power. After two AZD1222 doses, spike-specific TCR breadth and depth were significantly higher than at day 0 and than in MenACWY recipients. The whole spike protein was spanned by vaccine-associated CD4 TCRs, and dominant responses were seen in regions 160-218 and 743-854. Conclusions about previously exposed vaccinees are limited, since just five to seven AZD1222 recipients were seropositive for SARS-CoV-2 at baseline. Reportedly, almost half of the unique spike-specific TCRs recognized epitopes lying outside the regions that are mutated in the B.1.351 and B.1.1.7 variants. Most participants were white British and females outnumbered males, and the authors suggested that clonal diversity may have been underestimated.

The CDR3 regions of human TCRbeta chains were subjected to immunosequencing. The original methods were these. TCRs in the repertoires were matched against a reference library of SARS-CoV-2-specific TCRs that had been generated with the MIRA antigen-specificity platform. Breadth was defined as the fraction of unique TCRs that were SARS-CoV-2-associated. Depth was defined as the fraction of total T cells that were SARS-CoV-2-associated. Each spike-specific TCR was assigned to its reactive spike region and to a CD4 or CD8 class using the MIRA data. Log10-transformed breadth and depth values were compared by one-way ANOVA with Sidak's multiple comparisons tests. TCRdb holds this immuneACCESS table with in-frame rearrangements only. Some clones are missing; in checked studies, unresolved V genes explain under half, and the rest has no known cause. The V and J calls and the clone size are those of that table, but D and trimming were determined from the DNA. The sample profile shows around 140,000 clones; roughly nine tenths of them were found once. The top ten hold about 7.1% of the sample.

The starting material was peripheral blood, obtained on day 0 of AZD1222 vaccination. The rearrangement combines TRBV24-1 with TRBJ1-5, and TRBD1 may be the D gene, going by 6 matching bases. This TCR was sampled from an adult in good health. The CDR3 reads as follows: CATSDPGANQPQHF. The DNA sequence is TGTGCCACCAGTGACCCAGGGGCAAATCAGCCCCAGCATTTT.